Listed below are T cell receptor beta chains from one sample, sequenced in a study of cytomegalovirus exposure and HLA in healthy donors. Here immunoSEQ multiplex PCR was the method, and the copy in TCRdb shows in-frame clones only, minus some. In the table there are some 190,000 clones, roughly 82% of which are singletons. Material for sequencing was PBMCs. All receptors derive from a man between 35 and 55 years old in good health and CMV-seronegative. Both conserved end residues are part of each CDR3. D genes are given only for firm matches.

D gene: NA
J gene: TRBJ2-7
V gene: TRBV9
CDR3 length: 15
CDR3 DNA: TGTGCCAGCAGCGTTCAACAGGGACAAATGAACGAGCAGTACTTC
CDR3 protein: CASSVQQGQMNEQYF

D gene: NA
J gene: TRBJ1-2
V gene: TRBV7-2
CDR3 length: 14
CDR3 DNA: TGTGCCAGCAGCTCACAGGGCATTGTCTATGGCTACACCTTC
CDR3 protein: CASSSQGIVYGYTF

D gene: NA
J gene: TRBJ2-2
V gene: TRBV7-9
CDR3 length: 14
CDR3 DNA: TGTGCCAGCAGTGACTACCCCAACACCGGGGAGCTGTTTTTT
CDR3 protein: CASSDYPNTGELFF

D gene: TRBD1
J gene: TRBJ1-2
V gene: TRBV30
CDR3 length: 14
CDR3 DNA: TGTGCCTGGAGTGGCGACAGGGGGAACTATGGCTACACCTTC
CDR3 protein: CAWSGDRGNYGYTF

D gene: TRBD1
J gene: TRBJ1-5
V gene: TRBV6-1
CDR3 length: 17
CDR3 DNA: TGTGCCAGCAGTGTAGACTCCGGGACAGGGAGGGGTCAGCCCCAGCATTTT
CDR3 protein: CASSVDSGTGRGQPQHF

D gene: NA
J gene: TRBJ1-1
V gene: TRBV5-5
CDR3 length: 14
CDR3 DNA: TGTGCCAGCAGCCCGAGGGTGCAGATCTCTGAAGCTTTCTTT
CDR3 protein: CASSPRVQISEAFF

D gene: NA
J gene: TRBJ1-2
V gene: TRBV10-1
CDR3 length: 15
CDR3 DNA: TGCGCCAGCAGTGAGTCGGGCAGCCCCGGCCCGGGCTACACCTTC
CDR3 protein: CASSESGSPGPGYTF

D gene: NA
J gene: TRBJ2-7
V gene: TRBV5-1
CDR3 length: 14
CDR3 DNA: TGCGCCAGCAGCTTGGACTGGGCTCCCTACGAGCAGTACTTC
CDR3 protein: CASSLDWAPYEQYF

D gene: NA
J gene: TRBJ2-2
V gene: TRBV5-1
CDR3 length: 16
CDR3 DNA: TGCGCCAGCAGGCGGCAGGGGATGGGTAACACCGGGGAGCTGTTTTTT
CDR3 protein: CASRRQGMGNTGELFF

D gene: TRBD1
J gene: TRBJ2-2
V gene: TRBV7-9
CDR3 length: 13
CDR3 DNA: TGTGCCAGCAGCCCGACAGGGACCGGGGAGCTGTTTTTT
CDR3 protein: CASSPTGTGELFF

D gene: NA
J gene: TRBJ2-1
V gene: TRBV27
CDR3 length: 12
CDR3 DNA: TGTGCCGTGCGAGATCTGTACAATGAGCAGTTCTTC
CDR3 protein: CAVRDLYNEQFF

D gene: NA
J gene: TRBJ2-5
V gene: TRBV30
CDR3 length: 13
CDR3 DNA: TGTGCCTGGAGTGTACAGGTTGGGGAGACCCAGTACTTC
CDR3 protein: CAWSVQVGETQYF

D gene: NA
J gene: TRBJ2-1
V gene: TRBV7-8
CDR3 length: 14
CDR3 DNA: TGTGCCAGCAGCTTAGCAACGGGGATGAATGAGCAGTTCTTC
CDR3 protein: CASSLATGMNEQFF

D gene: NA
J gene: TRBJ1-1
V gene: TRBV6-1
CDR3 length: 12
CDR3 DNA: TGTGCCAGCAGTCTACCTAACACTGAAGCTTTCTTT
CDR3 protein: CASSLPNTEAFF

D gene: TRBD1
J gene: TRBJ2-7
V gene: TRBV4-2
CDR3 length: 15
CDR3 DNA: TGTGCCAGCAGCCAATGGGACAGGGCCTCGGGCGAGCAGTACTTC
CDR3 protein: CASSQWDRASGEQYF

D gene: TRBD2
J gene: TRBJ2-1
V gene: TRBV7-8
CDR3 length: 13
CDR3 DNA: TGTGCCAGCAGCCCATTTTCGTCGGGAGGGCAGTTCTTC
CDR3 protein: CASSPFSSGGQFF

D gene: TRBD1
J gene: TRBJ2-7
V gene: TRBV7-2
CDR3 length: 14
CDR3 DNA: TGTGCCAGCAGCAAGAGACAGGGCCCCTACGAGCAGTACTTC
CDR3 protein: CASSKRQGPYEQYF